This T cell receptor beta chain is drawn from a study of beta chain features in type 1 diabetes. CD4+ naive, central memory, regulatory and stem cell-like memory subsets were isolated by sorting on CD45RO/CCR7/CD25/CD127/CD95/CD27. Germline loops: CDR1 SGDLS, CDR2 YYNGEE. V was shortened by 2 bases and J by 2 bases, with 13 bases between the two germline ends. This CDR3 contains 15 residues. Expressed TCRB transcripts were sequenced because the isolated RNA had all been reverse transcribed beforehand. Produced via immunoSEQ multiplex PCR; TCRdb's table is partial and in-frame only. This table has roughly 330,000 clones, approximately 11% appearing once.

This receptor was obtained from a young woman in good health. Sequenced input: naive CD4+ T cells from blood. V gene TRBV9 combines with J gene TRBJ2-5; possibly TRBD1 for D (6 bases). CDR3 DNA sequence: TGTGCCAGCAGCGTCGGGACACTACTTCAAGAGACCCAGTACTTC. Protein sequence: CASSVGTLLQETQYF.